This T cell receptor (beta chain) stems from a study of blood T cell repertoires in COVID-19. Assay: immunoSEQ multiplex PCR; the TCRdb copy retains only in-frame clones and omits some. The sample holds about 63,000 clones, roughly 88% seen once. CDR1 is SGHTA and CDR2 is FQGNSA in the germline V gene. With 6 bases removed from V and 0 bases from J, the gap between germline ends came to 13 bases. The CDR3 is made up of 15 amino acids. Sequenced sample: peripheral blood. The chain carries TRBV7-2 and TRBJ2-3, with D possibly TRBD2 on 6 matching bases. The receptor's source is a human donor in a cohort sampled during active COVID-19. CDR3 sequence reads: CASRPGTLSTDTQYF. CDR3 DNA: TGTGCCAGCAGGCCCGGGACTCTGAGCACAGATACGCAGTATTTT.